This note documents a single T cell receptor beta chain sequence. These data belong to a study of blood T cell repertoires in COVID-19. Study summary: COVID-19 samples, acute and convalescent, were from the United States, Italy and Spain. PBMCs, B-cell-depleted T cells, or T cells provided the cDNA or gDNA that made up the material.

V was shortened by 1 base and J by 2 bases, with 6 bases between the two germline ends. Germline V gene sequence: CDR1 SEHNR, CDR2 FQNEAQ (reference sequence). The CDR3 runs to 13 residues. Original methodology: Reference gene primers were amplified, and this amplification served to estimate nucleated cell counts. Profiled with immunoSEQ multiplex PCR; TCRdb holds only in-frame clones, not every one. V, J and clone size were drawn from that table, and D and trimming were deduced from the DNA. The sample lists about 180,000 clones; under 85% were seen once. The Seattle patients joined while their infection was active and were tracked longitudinally afterward.

The source of this sequence is a woman aged 70 to 79 with COVID-19, enrolled during active disease. The sequenced sample consisted of peripheral blood. The chain is built from TRBV7-9 and TRBJ2-7; D remains unclear. The CDR3 reads CASSLDRPYEQYF. CDR3 nucleotides: TGTGCCAGCAGCTTAGACAGACCCTACGAGCAGTACTTC.